The subject of this entry is one TCR beta chain. Its antigen has not been determined. One base away there is no much larger clone; base qualities are not given. The cohort consisted of 600 to 700 healthy bone marrow donors. At the time of sampling, every cohort member was nominally healthy, though immune exposures that went unrecorded were likely present. The donor was CMV seropositive and belonged to the group of more than 250 seropositive cohort members. A peripheral blood sample was provided by each donor, and peripheral blood mononuclear cells were used for TCR beta sequencing. Genomic DNA extraction from the blood cell samples was performed with the Qiagen DNeasy Blood Extraction Kit. The germline V gene provides CDR1 MNHEY and CDR2 SVGAGI. Relative to germline, V is 2 bases shorter and J is 3 bases shorter, with 14 bases between their ends. Measured from the cysteine to the phenylalanine, the CDR3 is 15 residues long. The only DNA kept is the CDR3, 45 bases in frame from the first base.

The data are from a study of cytomegalovirus exposure and HLA in healthy donors (dated by TCRdb to 2016 to 2017). In terms of the full investigation: In an earlier analysis of roughly 500 of the donors, 276 Gb of sequence data and 117 million unique TCR beta sequences from about 180 million T cells were reported. Approximately 310 gigabases of sequencing data and 75 million to 85 million unique TCR sequences made up an early release that covered approximately 620 HLA-typed donors. Of the 350 to 450 genotyped donors, 81% were placed in the genetic ancestry cluster associated with self-reported Caucasian donors. The study was designed to test whether signatures of past pathogen exposure could be identified by cataloging public T cell receptors. The T cell repertoires of 550 to 850 subjects were profiled by immunosequencing and related to cytomegalovirus serostatus. In addition to the first cohort of around 670 subjects, a separate validation cohort of 130 or so different subjects was used. To predict cytomegalovirus infection status, the study combined high-throughput TCR immunosequencing, statistical association of individual TCRs with disease status, and machine learning. To study patterns of TCR occurrence, a later analysis re-analyzed previously published TCR beta repertoires from several hundred donors and added high-resolution HLA genotyping. In the later analysis, no new phenotypic data were used to find candidate immune exposures; instead, reliance was placed on TCR beta sequences and their occurrence across donors. To decide whether each TCR beta V gene segment behaved as functional or pseudogenic, an earlier analysis of approximately 590 of the donors relied on high-throughput TCR beta sequencing. Donor age, sex, ethnicity and CMV serostatus were collected together with the repertoire data. Genome-wide SNP genotypes for about 65% of the 666 donors were used in a later genetic analysis, which treated that subset as a discovery cohort. Every repertoire in the discovery cohort had been generated on one and the same sequencing platform. Class I and class II HLA loci were covered by the typing at four-digit resolution. The number of donors typed differed by locus, with 629-630 for A, B, C, DRB1 and DQB1, around 500 for DQA1, 600 to 610 for DPA1, and some 440 for DPB1. About 5 DR-DQ haplotypes were handled as single units for association and clustering, since linkage in the cohort was strong. Among around 400 genotyped donors of the cohort, an average of about 240,000 unique TCR beta nucleotide sequences was sequenced per donor, of which about 20% were non-productive. Here is what the overall study found, with its caveats: Compared with the roughly 670-donor mean, donors in an Asian-associated ancestry cluster had fewer N-insertions in productive TCRs, according to a later genetic analysis. The study listed over 150 TCR beta chains as associated with cytomegalovirus. It was suggested by the authors that the approach could potentially be generalized to other disease states and immunological phenotypes. The classifier was reported to diagnose cytomegalovirus status with high specificity and sensitivity in both the original cohort and the validation cohort. According to a later analysis, parvovirus B19, influenza, CMV and Epstein-Barr virus appeared linked to several top co-occurrence clusters. A further reported finding was that TCR beta sequences accurately predicted the HLA-A and HLA-B alleles for most subjects in the first cohort. Immune exposure information for the cohort was limited to CMV serostatus. Presence/absence analyses assumed roughly uniform sequencing depth across donors, an assumption that may not hold. At a false discovery rate of 0.05, a later analysis linked fewer than 20,000 TCR beta sequences to specific HLA alleles. In a later genetic analysis, a missense DCLRE1C variant was associated with V-gene and J-gene trimming of TCR beta chains, and the association was replicated in an independent cohort. Most CMV-associated TCR beta chains appeared to be HLA-restricted in a later analysis, and the HLA associations seemed to be driven largely by CMV exposure. A cluster of highly shared sequence variants was judged likely to represent a technical artifact of the sequencing pipeline. In a later analysis, the rate of TCR association differed among HLA loci, with DRB1 alleles having the most associated TCRs and HLA-C alleles having the fewest. This cohort had only TCR beta chains sequenced, and the lack of alpha or paired-chain data limited which features could be detected. HLA typing was unavailable for some donors at each locus, so association tests used only the typed subset. Because counts were too low, some 17 rarely observed V segments, including chromosome 9 orphons, were excluded from the earlier analysis of some 540 of the donors. Some IMGT-functional V segments, including TRBV6-2 and TRBV6-3, could not be told apart with the 87-base-pair reads, so those segments were excluded. When HLA alleles, especially DR and DQ, strongly co-occurred, TCR associations were difficult to assign to individual alleles. While some public TCRs were present in many individuals, most TCR sequences turned up only very rarely across donors. In vitro tests confirmed that three of the cytomegalovirus-associated TCR beta chains recognize cytomegalovirus antigens. Linkage disequilibrium might explain the correlated functional status among segregating V segments, but an unknown experimental factor could not be ruled out. In a later analysis, HLA-associated TCR beta chains showed more clonal expansion and lower generation probabilities than non-associated chains that were equally common. In an earlier analysis of more than 450 of the donors, most TCR beta V segments were observed in productive rearrangements about 87% or about 30% of the time, broadly matching IMGT annotations.

Libraries were built with the immunoSEQ multiplex PCR assay. For the multiplex PCR, a mixture combining 60 forward primers for TCR Vbeta segments and 13 reverse primers for TCR Jbeta segments was used. The CDR3 region of rearranged TCR beta genes was amplified from genomic DNA by a multiplex PCR assay. The amplified TCR beta libraries were sequenced on the Illumina HiSeq System as 87-base-pair reads. Processing in the source paper ran as follows. In a later analysis, tens of millions of unique TCR beta chains were counted across the approximately 640 repertoires, and around 11 million of these chains were shared by at least two donors. Raw reads were error-corrected and collapsed into unique sequences by a nearest-neighbor algorithm in which closely related sequences were merged to remove PCR and sequencing errors. V, D and J gene segments were assigned by aligning CDR3 sequences to IMGT reference sequences. Each retained sequence needed at least a six-nucleotide match to both a V gene segment and a J gene segment. A rearrangement counted as productive if the CDR3 had no stop codons and remained in frame with V and J, and every other rearrangement counted as non-productive. Following IMGT convention, CDR3 was defined as the stretch from the second conserved V-encoded cysteine up to the conserved J-encoded phenylalanine. In an earlier analysis of roughly 580 of the donors, sequences lacking an unambiguous match to a single V gene segment were excluded. An earlier analysis of 500 to 700 of the donors classified V segments as functional when productive rearrangements were above 56.7% and as segregating when the standard deviation between donors was above 5%. To diagnose cytomegalovirus status from the catalog of TCR beta chain sequences, a statistical classification framework was built. V and J gene assignment, in a later analysis, came from comparing TCR nucleotide sequences with IMGT/GENE-DB human TR gene sequences. A later analysis assigned CDR3 sequences and most-parsimonious VDJ recombination scenarios with the TCRdist pipeline. In a later analysis, each TCR beta chain was defined by its CDR3 amino acid sequence together with its V-gene family, and reads without a unique V-gene family were excluded. To address suspected cross-contamination and a sequencing artifact, a later analysis removed roughly 640 highly shared, low-generation-probability nucleotide sequences. In a later analysis, a clonal expansion index for each public chain was calculated from normalized within-repertoire ranks of inferred template counts. In a later analysis, generation probabilities were computed using a VDJ recombination model fitted to out-of-frame rearrangements, and the results were checked against IGoR. A later analysis scored TCR-TCR, TCR-HLA and TCR-CMV co-occurrence with hypergeometric tests, applying a repertoire-size bias correction to TCR pairs. A later analysis estimated false discovery rates by permuting HLA or CMV assignments 20 times. In a later analysis, co-occurring TCRs were grouped with DBSCAN, and TCRdist sequence similarity was added when clustering was performed within HLA-allele-positive subsets. Repertoires with fewer than 30,000 or more than 120,000 public chains were left out of co-occurrence clustering, as were four to six repertoires with anomalous nucleotide sharing. TCRdb stores this immuneACCESS table with in-frame sequences only. Part of the clones is absent; in the studies checked, under half of the shortfall reflects unresolved V genes, and no reason is known for the rest. Clone size and the V and J calls come from that table; the DNA yielded D and trimming. The sample table holds 190,000 or so clones, of which approximately 85% were seen once. The ten largest clones take up 1.5% to 1.7% of the sample.

The receptor comes from a girl under 18 in good health and CMV-seropositive. Recombination joined TRBV6-5 with TRBJ2-7; TRBD1 is perhaps the D gene, given 6 matching bases. Sequences were obtained from PBMCs. The CDR3 here reads CASSYDGTSYYEQYF. DNA sequence: TGTGCCAGCAGTTACGATGGGACATCCTACTACGAGCAGTACTTC.